This is a list of T cell receptor beta chains from one sample in a study of blood T cell repertoires in COVID-19. Libraries were prepared by immunoSEQ multiplex PCR; TCRdb keeps only in-frame clonotypes and omits some of them. The sample has about 220,000 clones; 80% are singletons. The sample consisted of peripheral blood. The receptors were gathered from a human donor in a cohort sampled during active COVID-19. Both conserved end residues are part of each CDR3. A D gene is named only where the DNA matches it firmly. Size tells how often a clone was seen (once, few, many) or the class of an expanded clone, and some rows leave it out.

J gene,V gene,clone size,D gene,CDR3 DNA,CDR3 protein
TRBJ2-2,TRBV5-1,few,TRBD2,TGCGCCAGCAGCTTGGGACTAGCGGGAGGCCACGGGGAGCTGTTTTTT,CASSLGLAGGHGELFF
TRBJ2-7,TRBV27,-,-,TGTGCCAGCAGTTTTGCACAGGGCCCCTACGAGCAGTACTTC,CASSFAQGPYEQYF
TRBJ1-6,TRBV6-5,-,TRBD1,TGTGCCAGCAGCCAACAGGGGTCTTCACCCCTCCACTTT,CASSQQGSSPLHF
TRBJ1-2,TRBV28,-,TRBD1,TGTGCCAGCAGTTCCCGGGACAGGGATAACCACTATGGCTACACCTTC,CASSSRDRDNHYGYTF
TRBJ1-5,TRBV28,-,TRBD1,TGTGCCAGCAGTCTATTCGGACAGGGAAGCAATCAGCCCCAGCATTTT,CASSLFGQGSNQPQHF
TRBJ2-6,TRBV25-1,-,TRBD1,TGTGCCAGCAGTACGCCAGGGGGCGCTGGGGCCAACGTCCTGACTTTC,CASSTPGGAGANVLTF
TRBJ1-1,TRBV4-1,once,TRBD1,TGCGCCAGCAGCCAAGTTTCGGCAGGGGGAGGCACTGAAGCTTTCTTT,CASSQVSAGGGTEAFF
TRBJ1-4,TRBV5-1,-,-,TGCGCCAGCAGCTTGGAGGGCAGGGTGCGACCTAATGAAAAACTGTTTTTT,CASSLEGRVRPNEKLFF
TRBJ2-1,TRBV11-3,-,TRBD1,TGTGCCAGCAGCTTAACAGGGGCTGGGGAGCAGTTCTTC,CASSLTGAGEQFF
TRBJ1-2,TRBV7-2,-,-,TGTGCCAGCAGCTTAGTGCCGGGGGGCGCTGATGGTGGCTACACCTTC,CASSLVPGGADGGYTF
TRBJ1-2,TRBV7-9,-,-,TGTGCCAGCAGCCCATCCAGGGTATTAGGCTACACCTTC,CASSPSRVLGYTF
TRBJ2-4,TRBV27,-,TRBD2,TGTGCCAGCAGCCCGGGGGGGAACCTAGCCAAAAACATTCAGTACTTC,CASSPGGNLAKNIQYF
TRBJ2-3,TRBV28,-,-,TGTGCCAGCGTCGGAGCGGGCAACACAGATACGCAGTATTTT,CASVGAGNTDTQYF
TRBJ1-2,TRBV10-3,few,-,TGTGCCATCAGTGAAATCTTAGAGTCCCCACGGGGTGGCTACACCTTC,CAISEILESPRGGYTF
TRBJ2-1,TRBV7-3,-,TRBD2,TGTGCCAGCAGCCCCCGATTGGTAGCGGGGGACAATGAGCAGTTCTTC,CASSPRLVAGDNEQFF
TRBJ2-2,TRBV10-3,-,TRBD2,TGTGCCATCAGTGTATCCCTAGCGGGAGTAGTCACCGGGGAGCTGTTTTTT,CAISVSLAGVVTGELFF
TRBJ1-6,TRBV4-3,-,-,TGCGCCAGCAGCCAAGATCCAACCCCTAGGTATTCACCCCTCCACTTT,CASSQDPTPRYSPLHF
TRBJ1-6,TRBV20-1,-,TRBD1,TGCAGTGCTTTTCGAGGGGGCTCCCTCCACTTT,CSAFRGGSLHF
TRBJ2-7,TRBV7-9,few,TRBD1,TGTGCCAGCAGCTTCCCGGGACAGAGCTCCTACGAGCAGTACTTC,CASSFPGQSSYEQYF
TRBJ2-7,TRBV10-3,few,TRBD1,TGTGCCATCAGTCCCGGGACAGGGGAAATCGGCGAGCAGTACTTC,CAISPGTGEIGEQYF
TRBJ1-4,TRBV18,-,-,TGTGCCAGCTCACCAAAGGATTCGGGAAAACTGTTTTTT,CASSPKDSGKLFF
TRBJ2-1,TRBV20-1,-,-,TGCAGTGCTACTACAGGGTCCTGGCAGTTCTTC,CSATTGSWQFF
TRBJ1-1,TRBV7-9,once,TRBD1,TGTGCCAGCAGCTGGGGGACAGGGGCGAACACTGAAGCTTTCTTT,CASSWGTGANTEAFF
TRBJ2-3,TRBV6-5,-,-,TGTGCCAGCGGGGCGCAACCAGATACGCAGTATTTT,CASGAQPDTQYF
TRBJ2-5,TRBV5-1,-,-,TGCGCCAGCAGCTGGGACACCCAAGAGACCCAGTACTTC,CASSWDTQETQYF
TRBJ1-1,TRBV29-1,-,TRBD1,TGCAGCGTGGGAACGGACAGGACCATGAACACTGAAGCTTTCTTT,CSVGTDRTMNTEAFF
TRBJ1-2,TRBV5-1,-,TRBD1,TGCGCCAGCAGCTTGGCGGTCGCAGGGGGCTATGGCTACACCTTC,CASSLAVAGGYGYTF
TRBJ2-1,TRBV29-1,-,TRBD2,TGCAGCGCAGGACGGGGGGGAGAGCAGTTCTTC,CSAGRGGEQFF
TRBJ2-5,TRBV7-3,-,-,TGTGCCAGCAGTCTAGGGGCGGTCGAGACCCAGTACTTC,CASSLGAVETQYF
TRBJ2-3,TRBV2,-,-,TGTGCCAGCAGCCGACAAAGCTCAGATACGCAGTATTTT,CASSRQSSDTQYF
TRBJ2-7,TRBV7-9,-,-,TGTGCCAGCAGCTTAATTCGGCGGTCGAGGAGCTCCTACGAGCAGTACTTC,CASSLIRRSRSSYEQYF
TRBJ1-2,TRBV28,-,-,TGTGCCAGCAGTAGGGGGTTTGGGAACTATGGCTACACCTTC,CASSRGFGNYGYTF
TRBJ1-1,TRBV5-1,-,-,TGCGCCAGCAGCTTGGGGAGGATGACCACTGAAGCTTTCTTT,CASSLGRMTTEAFF
TRBJ2-1,TRBV6-1,-,-,TGTGCCAGCAGTGACGAGATCGAGTTCTTC,CASSDEIEFF
TRBJ1-5,TRBV28,-,TRBD1,TGTGCCAGCAGTTTCAAAAAGGGGGCTCAGCCCCAGCATTTT,CASSFKKGAQPQHF
TRBJ2-7,TRBV28,-,-,TGTGCCAGCAGTTTCGGGGTCGAGCGGGAGCAGTACTTC,CASSFGVEREQYF
TRBJ1-2,TRBV13,-,-,TGTGCCAGCAGCTCCGCCCCTAAGACAGGAAACTATGGCTACACCTTC,CASSSAPKTGNYGYTF
TRBJ1-3,TRBV10-2,-,-,TGCGCCACTGGGGCAGAACCTGGAAACACCATATATTTT,CATGAEPGNTIYF
TRBJ1-2,TRBV10-3,-,-,TGTGCCATCAGTGAGTCGGAGGGCGGCTACACCTTC,CAISESEGGYTF
TRBJ1-2,TRBV28,-,TRBD1,TGTGCCAGCAGGACAGGGGGCATCTATGGCTACACCTTC,CASRTGGIYGYTF
TRBJ1-6,TRBV6-6,-,TRBD1,TGTGCCAGCAGAGTGACAGGGGAGGGTTCACCCCTCCACTTT,CASRVTGEGSPLHF
TRBJ2-2,TRBV11-3,-,-,TGTGCCAGCAGCTTACAGACCGCGGCCGGGGAGCTGTTTTTT,CASSLQTAAGELFF
TRBJ1-1,TRBV5-1,-,-,TGCGCCAGCAGTGCCGGGATGAACACTGAAGCTTTCTTT,CASSAGMNTEAFF
TRBJ1-2,TRBV29-1,-,-,TGCAGCGCATGGGATGACAGGAACTATGGCTACACCTTC,CSAWDDRNYGYTF
TRBJ2-5,TRBV5-4,-,-,TGTGCCAGCAGCAAGGGAGACCAAGAGACCCAGTACTTC,CASSKGDQETQYF
TRBJ2-1,TRBV24-1,-,-,TGTGCCACCAGTGTTCAGGGCTTAGACAATGAGCAGTTCTTC,CATSVQGLDNEQFF
TRBJ2-5,TRBV6-2/TRBV6-3,-,TRBD2,TGTGCCAGCAGTTACTTGATAGCGGGGATGGAAGAGACCCAGTACTTC,CASSYLIAGMEETQYF
TRBJ2-3,TRBV3-1/TRBV3-2,-,-,TGTGCCAGCAGCCAAGAATTGGGGCAGCGCACAGATACGCAGTATTTT,CASSQELGQRTDTQYF
TRBJ1-4,TRBV27,few,TRBD1,TGTGCCAGCAGTACCACACAGGGGCTTGGAACTAATGAAAAACTGTTTTTT,CASSTTQGLGTNEKLFF